The 5 T cell receptor beta chains given below trace back to one sample, sequenced in a study of CD8 T cells in ankylosing spondylitis. TCRdb reanalysed the 5' RACE reads using MiXCR and keeps one entry per CDR3 protein. The sample carries approximately 300,000 distinct CDR3 sequences, roughly 20% recorded once. The sequencing input was blood, either unsorted or a sorted T cell fraction (not recorded which). The receptor source for this set is a female donor with ankylosing spondylitis or in good health (not recorded which).

At least ten counts were recorded for this clonotype. V is TRBV11-2 and J is TRBJ2-2; D not resolved. Germline CDR1 is SGHAT and CDR2 is FQNNGV. CDR3 length equals 15 residues. The V gene lost 1 base and the J gene lost 7 bases, with 13 bases spanning the gap. CDR3 protein: CASSLVGFRNGELFF. Here the CDR3 DNA reads TGTGCCAGCAGCTTAGTGGGGTTTCGGAACGGGGAGCTGTTTTTT.

This clonotype has more than one count but fewer than ten. The J gene is TRBJ1-1, the V gene TRBV12-3 or TRBV12-4; no clear D gene. Trimming stripped 7 bases from V and 12 bases from J, with 21 bases between. The CDR3 contains 13 residues. The CDR3 is CASTSNSWSRPFF. Written as DNA, the CDR3 is TGTGCCAGCACTTCAAACTCCTGGAGTAGGCCTTTCTTT.

CDR3 residues: CASSLLRGAGTQYF. The CDR3 DNA sequence: TGTGCCAGCAGTTTATTGAGAGGGGCTGGGACCCAGTACTTC. The chain couples TRBV28 to TRBJ2-5; D tentatively reads TRBD1 or TRBD2 (5 bases each). V was shortened by 1 base and J by 7 bases, with 13 bases between the two germline ends. The germline V gene has CDR1 MDHEN and CDR2 SYDVKM. The CDR3 totals 14 residues.

This clonotype came up a few times. V and J are TRBV25-1 and TRBJ1-2; TRBD1 agrees at 9 bases. This CDR3 spans 14 amino acids. J gave up 6 bases and V 4 bases, and 6 bases lay outside the gene matches. The germline V gene has CDR1 MGHDK and CDR2 SYGVNS. CDR3 in amino acids: CASSGDRGVHGYTF. The CDR3 DNA is TGTGCCAGCAGTGGAGACAGGGGGGTCCATGGCTACACCTTC.

A note on this clonotype: One end of the junction does not line up with germline, which may come from a read error. The rearrangement links TRBV20-1 to TRBJ2-7; D perhaps matches TRBD2 (5 bases). Germline lookup yields CDR1 DFQATT and CDR2 SNEGSKA (reference sequence). This CDR3 is built from 10 residues. The CDR3 region has the DNA TGCAGCGCTAGCCGGACTGCTACCCTCTTC. It specifies CSASRTATLF.